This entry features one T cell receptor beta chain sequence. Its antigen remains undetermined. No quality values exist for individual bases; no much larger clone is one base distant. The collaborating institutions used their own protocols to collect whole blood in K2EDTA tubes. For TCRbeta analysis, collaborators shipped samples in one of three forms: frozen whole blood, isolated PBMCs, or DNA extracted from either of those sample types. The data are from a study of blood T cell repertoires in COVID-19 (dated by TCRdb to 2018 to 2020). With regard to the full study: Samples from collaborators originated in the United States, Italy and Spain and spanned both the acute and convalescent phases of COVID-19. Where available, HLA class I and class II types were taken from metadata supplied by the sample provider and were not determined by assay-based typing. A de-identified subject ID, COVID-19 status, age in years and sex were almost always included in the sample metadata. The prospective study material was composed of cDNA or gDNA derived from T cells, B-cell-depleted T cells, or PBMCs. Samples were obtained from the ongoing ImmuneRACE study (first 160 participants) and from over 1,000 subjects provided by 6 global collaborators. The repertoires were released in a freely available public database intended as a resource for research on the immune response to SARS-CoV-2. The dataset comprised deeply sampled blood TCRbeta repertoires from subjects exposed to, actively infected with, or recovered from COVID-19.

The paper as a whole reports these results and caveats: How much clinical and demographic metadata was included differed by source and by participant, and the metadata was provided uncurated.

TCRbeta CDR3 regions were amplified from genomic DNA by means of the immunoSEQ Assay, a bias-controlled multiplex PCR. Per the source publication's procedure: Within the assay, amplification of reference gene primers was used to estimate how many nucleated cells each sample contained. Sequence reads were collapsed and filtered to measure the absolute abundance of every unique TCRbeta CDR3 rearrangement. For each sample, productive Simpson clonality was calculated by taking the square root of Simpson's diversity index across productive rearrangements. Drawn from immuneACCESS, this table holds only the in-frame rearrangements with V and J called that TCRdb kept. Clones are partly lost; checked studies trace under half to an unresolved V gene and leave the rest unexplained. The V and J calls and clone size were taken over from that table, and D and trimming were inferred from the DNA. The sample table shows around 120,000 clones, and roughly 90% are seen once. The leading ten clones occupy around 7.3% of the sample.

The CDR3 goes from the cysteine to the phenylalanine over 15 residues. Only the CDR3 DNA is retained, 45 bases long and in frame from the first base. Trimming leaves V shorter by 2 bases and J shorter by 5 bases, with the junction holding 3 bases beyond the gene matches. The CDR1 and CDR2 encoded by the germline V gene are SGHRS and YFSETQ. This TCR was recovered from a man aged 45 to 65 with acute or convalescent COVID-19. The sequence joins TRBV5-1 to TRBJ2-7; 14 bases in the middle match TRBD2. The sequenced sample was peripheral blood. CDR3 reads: CASSFGTSGSHEQYF. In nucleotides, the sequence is TGCGCCAGCAGCTTTGGGACTAGCGGGAGCCACGAGCAGTACTTC.